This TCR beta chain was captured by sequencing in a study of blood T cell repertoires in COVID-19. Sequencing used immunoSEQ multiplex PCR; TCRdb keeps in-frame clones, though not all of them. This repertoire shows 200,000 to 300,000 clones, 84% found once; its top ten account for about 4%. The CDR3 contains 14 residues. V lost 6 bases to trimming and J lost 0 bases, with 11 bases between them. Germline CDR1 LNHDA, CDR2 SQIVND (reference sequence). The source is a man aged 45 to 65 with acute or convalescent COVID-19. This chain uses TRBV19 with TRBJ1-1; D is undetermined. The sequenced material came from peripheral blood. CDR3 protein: CASRVDGLNTEAFF. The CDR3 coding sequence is TGTGCCAGTAGAGTCGACGGGTTGAACACTGAAGCTTTCTTT. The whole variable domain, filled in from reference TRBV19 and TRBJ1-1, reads DGGITQSPKYLFRKEGQNVTLSCEQNLNHDAMYWYRQDPGQGLRLIYYSQIVNDFQKGDIAEGYSVSREKKESFPLTVTSAQKNPTAFYLCASRVDGLNTEAFFGQGTRLTVV.